The clone carrying this TCR beta chain came up a few times. This sample stems from a study of HIV-infected children after antiretroviral therapy interruption. A 3' RACE protocol on RNA, with unique molecular identifiers, produced the TCR library. Via MiXCR, TCRdb re-called the 3' RACE reads, giving one row per CDR3 protein. The data contain thousands of distinct CDR3 sequences, approximately 4.8% of them singletons. The treatment here: PENTA 11 planned treatment interruption arm or continuous ART arm. Germline V gene data show CDR1 as MNHNY and CDR2 as SVGAGI (reference sequence). Trimming removed 11 bases from V and 7 bases from J, with 9 bases in between. The CDR3 covers 9 residues.

The gene calls are TRBV6-6 and TRBJ2-7; D might be TRBD2 (6 bases). The sequence came from a pool of human donors with HIV. Sequencing was performed on CD45RO+ CD8+ T cells from PBMCs, pooled from several time points, taken from a donor given antiretroviral therapy, either interrupted or continuous. Subset in this sample: memory CD8+ CD45RO+ CD45RA- T cells. CDR3 in amino acids: CASGVEQYF. Written as DNA, the CDR3 is TGTGCCTCGGGGGTAGAGCAGTACTTC.